Below, one TCR beta chain is given with its context. Libraries were prepared by immunoSEQ multiplex PCR; TCRdb keeps only in-frame clonotypes and omits some of them. Of over a million clones in the sample, 75% to 80% are singletons; the top ten hold approximately 0.5%. The sample belongs to a study of shared clonotypes between healthy human individuals. Trimming shortened V by 0 bases and J by 2 bases, and 11 bases separated the two germline ends. The CDR3 is 17 amino acids. Germline V lookup: CDR1 MGHRA, CDR2 YSYEKL. Everyone who donated was a Caucasian adult who lived in Nashville, Tennessee. Naive CD4+ cells were CD45RA-selected; the remaining cells were memory.

The chain is built from TRBV4-1 and TRBJ1-6; a weak D match, TRBD1 (5 bases). Sequencing was performed on memory CD4+ T cells from PBMCs. Subset described: CD45RA-negative fraction. The origin of this receptor is a young man in good health. Some clones in this sample may be carry-over from other donors' samples. CDR3 DNA sequence: TGCGCCAGCAGCCAAGATACCGGGGCGGCCTATAATTCACCCCTCCACTTT. Translated: CASSQDTGAAYNSPLHF.